This entry lists 18 T cell receptor beta chains sequenced from one sample in a study of chemoradiotherapy in HPV16-positive cancers. Profiled with immunoSEQ multiplex PCR; TCRdb holds only in-frame clones, not every one. The profile shows about 32,000 clones, around 88% of them singletons. This sample comprised blood, obtained from a patient who underwent chemoradiotherapy. The receptors here all came from a human donor with HPV-associated anogenital cancer.

This clone was observed once. The chain carries TRBV10-2 and TRBJ1-4; D is unclear. The length of the CDR3 is 17 residues. V was clipped by 0 bases and J by 6 bases, with 17 bases between them. Per the germline V gene, CDR1 is WSHSY and CDR2 is SAAADI. CDR3 residues: CASSESIGQKPYEKLFF. The DNA of the CDR3 is TGCGCCAGCAGTGAGTCGATTGGTCAAAAACCGTATGAAAAACTGTTTTTT.

This chain links TRBV10-3 with TRBJ2-1; 8 bases agree with TRBD2. From germline, CDR1 is ENHRY and CDR2 SYGVKD. V dropped 0 bases and J dropped 0; count of bases not matched to a gene: 1. The CDR3 loop spans 16 amino acids. The CDR3 coding sequence is TGTGCCATCAGTGAGTCCCGGGGGGGCTCCTACAATGAGCAGTTCTTC. Translating it yields CAISESRGGSYNEQFF.

In this sample, this clone turned up once. This sequence joins TRBV27 and TRBJ2-7; D remains ambiguous. From germline, CDR1 is MNHEY and CDR2 SMNVEV (reference sequence). This CDR3 spans 13 amino acids. Trimming took 6 bases from V and 0 from J, leaving 9 bases between them. CDR3 region: CASRTESSYEQYF. As DNA, the CDR3 is TGTGCCAGCAGAACAGAGAGCTCCTACGAGCAGTACTTC.

The chain uses TRBV6-6 and TRBJ1-3; 7 bases fit TRBD1. V shed 5 bases and J 1 base; nucleotides not matched to a gene: 2. CDR1 is MNHNY and CDR2 is SVGAGI in the germline V gene (reference sequence). This CDR3 has 14 residues. In nucleotides, the CDR3 is TGTGCCAGCAGTCCACAGGGGTCTGGAAACACCATATATTTT. It translates to CASSPQGSGNTIYF.

V and J are TRBV5-5 and TRBJ1-4; a possible D gene is TRBD1 (6 bases). CDR1 SGHKS and CDR2 YYEKEE come from the germline V gene (reference sequence). Trimming removed 4 bases at V and 1 base at J, with 17 bases between. The CDR3 loop spans 17 amino acids. This CDR3 reads CASSLDGGIGTNEKLFF. The CDR3 DNA follows: TGTGCCAGCAGCCTCGACGGGGGCATAGGAACTAATGAAAAACTGTTTTTT.

The DNA of the CDR3 is TGTGCCAGCAGGGCTAGCGGGGACTACAATGAGCAGTTCTTC. It is translated as CASRASGDYNEQFF. The chain combines TRBV2 with TRBJ2-1; TRBD2 aligns across 9 bases. V lost 6 bases, J lost 3 bases, and 3 bases stayed unmatched. This CDR3 is 14 amino acids long. Germline V gene sequence: CDR1 SNHLY, CDR2 FYNNEI.

V usage is TRBV10-3 and J usage is TRBJ1-2; 8 bases align to TRBD1. Germline CDR1 and CDR2: ENHRY and SYGVKD. J lost 8 bases, V lost 3 bases, and 26 bases had no gene match. The CDR3 length is 20 residues. CDR3: CAISESLGRSGGGNSQGYTF. In DNA form, the CDR3 reads TGTGCCATCAGTGAAAGTCTCGGGAGGTCAGGGGGCGGCAATTCTCAGGGCTACACCTTC.

Points on this clone: No conserved phenylalanine or tryptophan ends this CDR3, so it is likely a read error. The CDR3 nucleotides read TGTGCCTGGAGTGTTCTATCCCCGGGAGGGGGGGTTTTCTCTGGAAACACCATATATTCT. Its protein product is CAWSVLSPGGGVFSGNTIYS. The genes are TRBV30 and TRBJ1-3, with TRBD1 as a possible D gene (6 bases). CDR1 and CDR2 (germline): GTSNPN, SVGIG (reference sequence). Trimming took off 0 bases at V and 0 bases at J, with 24 bases between the two ends. The CDR3 spans 20 residues.

This chain links TRBV10-1 with TRBJ1-1; D unclear. The V gene's germline CDR1 is WNHNN and CDR2 SYGVQD (reference sequence). The CDR3 is made up of 15 amino acids. The V and J ends lost 1 base and 0 bases respectively, with 9 bases between them. CDR3 sequence: CASSELQKMNTEAFF. The CDR3, as DNA: TGCGCCAGCAGTGAGTTACAGAAGATGAACACTGAAGCTTTCTTT.

V gene TRBV28 combines with J gene TRBJ1-4; TRBD1 might be the D (5 bases). CDR1 is MDHEN, CDR2 SYDVKM, per germline. V lost 6 bases and J lost 8, with 16 bases in between. The CDR3 loop spans 14 amino acids. CDR3 coding DNA: TGTGCCAGCAGAGAGCTCTGGGAGGGGGAAAAACTGTTTTTT. Amino acid sequence: CASRELWEGEKLFF.

The rearrangement uses TRBV6-1 and TRBJ2-7; 9 positions agree with TRBD1. The CDR3 has 14 residues. With V trimmed by 5 bases and J by 3 bases, 5 bases remained unmatched. CDR1 and CDR2 (germline): MNHNS, SASEGT. The CDR3 bases are TGTGCCAGCAGTTCCGGGACAGGGAGCTACGAGCAGTACTTC. Amino acid sequence: CASSSGTGSYEQYF.

The chain carries TRBV6-1 and TRBJ2-3; D may be TRBD1 (5 bases). The CDR3 consists of 15 residues. CDR1 and CDR2 (germline): MNHNS, SASEGT. V lost 3 bases to trimming and J lost 1 base, with 11 bases between them. CDR3 bases: TGTGCCAGCAGTGATGTAGTACAGGGCACAGATACGCAGTATTTT. It specifies CASSDVVQGTDTQYF.

This clone was seen just once. The chain combines TRBV6-5 with TRBJ2-7, with TRBD1 identical over 7 bases. Germline V gene sequence: CDR1 MNHEY, CDR2 SVGAGI. This CDR3 has 12 amino acids. The V and J ends lost 10 bases and 4 bases, in that order; junction bases with no gene match: 7. The DNA of the CDR3 is TGTGCCACCACAAAGGGGGCGTACGAGCAGTACTTC. This codes for CATTKGAYEQYF.

The gene calls are TRBV4-1 and TRBJ1-5; 8 bases fit TRBD1. The CDR3 is 14 residues long. Germline V gene data show CDR1 as MGHRA and CDR2 as YSYEKL. V lost 1 base to trimming and J lost 4 bases; unmatched junction nucleotides: 0. In DNA, the CDR3 is TGCGCCAGCAGCCAAGGACAGGGGAATCAGCCCCAGCATTTT. Protein sequence: CASSQGQGNQPQHF.

J is TRBJ1-5 and V is TRBV6-1, with D tentatively TRBD1 (5 bases). The V and J ends lost 0 bases and 7 bases respectively, with 10 bases between them. The CDR3 runs 14 residues. Germline loops: CDR1 MNHNS, CDR2 SASEGT. The CDR3 spells CASSEAWGNQPQHF. In DNA form, the CDR3 reads TGTGCCAGCAGTGAAGCTTGGGGGAACCAGCCCCAGCATTTT.

The chain is built from TRBV18 and TRBJ2-7, with 10 nucleotides matching TRBD1. Germline CDR1 KGHSH, CDR2 LQKENI. The length of the CDR3 is 19 residues. V lost 5 bases to trimming and J lost 7 bases; unmatched junction nucleotides: 23. The CDR3 DNA is TGTGCCAGCTCATTAAGCCCCGGGACAGGGGCCCTCCAGGCGAGTGAGCAGTACTTC. It translates to CASSLSPGTGALQASEQYF.

This clone has a single count. The gene calls are TRBV19 and TRBJ1-1; D possibly corresponds to TRBD1 (5 bases). Trimming took 5 bases from V and 0 from J, leaving 19 bases between them. The CDR3 is made up of 17 amino acids. Germline CDR1 reads LNHDA; CDR2 reads SQIVND (reference sequence). The CDR3 protein is CASSPSSGRGMNTEAFF. CDR3 nucleotide sequence: TGTGCCAGTAGTCCTTCCTCGGGTCGGGGCATGAACACTGAAGCTTTCTTT.

V usage is TRBV5-1 and J usage is TRBJ1-1; D perhaps matches TRBD1 (5 bases). V was trimmed by 0 bases and J by 0 bases, leaving 15 bases between them. The CDR3 is 17 amino acids. Germline V gene lookup returns CDR1 SGHRS and CDR2 YFSETQ. The CDR3 bases are TGCGCCAGCAGCTTGGAGTCAGGGCCTGTTATGAACACTGAAGCTTTCTTT. Translation: CASSLESGPVMNTEAFF.